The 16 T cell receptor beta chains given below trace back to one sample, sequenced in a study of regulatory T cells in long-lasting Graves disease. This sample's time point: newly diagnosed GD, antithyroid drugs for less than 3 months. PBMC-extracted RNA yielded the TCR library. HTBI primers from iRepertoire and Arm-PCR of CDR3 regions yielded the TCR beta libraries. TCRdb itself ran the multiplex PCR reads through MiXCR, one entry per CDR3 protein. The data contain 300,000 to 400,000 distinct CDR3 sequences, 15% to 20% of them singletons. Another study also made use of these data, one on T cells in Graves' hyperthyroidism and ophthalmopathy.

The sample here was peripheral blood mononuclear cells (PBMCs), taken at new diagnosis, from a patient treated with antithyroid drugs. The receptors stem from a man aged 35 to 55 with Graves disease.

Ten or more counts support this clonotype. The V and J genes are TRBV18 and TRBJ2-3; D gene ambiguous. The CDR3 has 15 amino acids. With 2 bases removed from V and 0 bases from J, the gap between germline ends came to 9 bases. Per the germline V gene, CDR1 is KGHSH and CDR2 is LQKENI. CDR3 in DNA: TGTGCCAGCTCACCAAGGGTGACTAGCACAGATACGCAGTATTTT. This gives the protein CASSPRVTSTDTQYF.

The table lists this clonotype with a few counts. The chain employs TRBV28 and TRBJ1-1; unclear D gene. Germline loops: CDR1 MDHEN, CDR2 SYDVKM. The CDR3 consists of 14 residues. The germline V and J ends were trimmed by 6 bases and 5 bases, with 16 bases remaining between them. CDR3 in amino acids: CASRPFSGETEAFF. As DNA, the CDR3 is TGTGCCAGCAGACCCTTCTCAGGAGAGACTGAAGCTTTCTTT.

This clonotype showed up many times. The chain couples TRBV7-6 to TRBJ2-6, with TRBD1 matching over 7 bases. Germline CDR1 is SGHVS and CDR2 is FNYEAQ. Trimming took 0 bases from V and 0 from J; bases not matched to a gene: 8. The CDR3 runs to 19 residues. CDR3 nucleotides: TGTGCCAGCAGCTTAGCGCCGGGACAGCTCTTCTCTGGGGCCAACGTCCTGACTTTC. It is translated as CASSLAPGQLFSGANVLTF.

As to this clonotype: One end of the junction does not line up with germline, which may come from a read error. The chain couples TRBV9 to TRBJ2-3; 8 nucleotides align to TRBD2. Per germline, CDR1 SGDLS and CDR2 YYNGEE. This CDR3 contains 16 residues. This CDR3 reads CASSTGLVVSTDTQYF. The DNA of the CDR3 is TGCGCCAGCAGCACGGGACTAGTTGTAAGCACAGATACGCAGTATTTT.

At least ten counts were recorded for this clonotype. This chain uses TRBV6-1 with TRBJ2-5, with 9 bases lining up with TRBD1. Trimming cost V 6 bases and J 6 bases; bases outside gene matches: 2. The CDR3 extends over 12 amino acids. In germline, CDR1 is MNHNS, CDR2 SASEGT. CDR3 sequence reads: CASRDRGQTQYF. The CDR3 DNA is TGTGCCAGCAGGGACAGGGGCCAGACCCAGTACTTC.

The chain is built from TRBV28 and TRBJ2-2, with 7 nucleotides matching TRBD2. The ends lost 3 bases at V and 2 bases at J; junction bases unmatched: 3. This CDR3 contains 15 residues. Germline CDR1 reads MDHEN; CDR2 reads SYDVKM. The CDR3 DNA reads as TGTGCCAGCAGTTTCGGGAGGCCCAACACCGGGGAGCTGTTTTTT. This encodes CASSFGRPNTGELFF.

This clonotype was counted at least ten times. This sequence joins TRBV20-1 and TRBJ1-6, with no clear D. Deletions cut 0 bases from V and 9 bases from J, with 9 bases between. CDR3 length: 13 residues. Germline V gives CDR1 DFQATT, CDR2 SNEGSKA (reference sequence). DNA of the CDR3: TGCAGTGCTAGAGATCGACGCGTTTCACCCCTCCACTTT. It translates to CSARDRRVSPLHF.

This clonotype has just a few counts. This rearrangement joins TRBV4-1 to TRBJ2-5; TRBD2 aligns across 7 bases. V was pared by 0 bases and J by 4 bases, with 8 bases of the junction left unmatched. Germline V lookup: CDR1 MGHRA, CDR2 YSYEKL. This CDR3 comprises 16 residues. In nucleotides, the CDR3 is TGCGCCAGCAGCCAAGATGTAGGACTAGAGGGAGAGACCCAGTACTTC. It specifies CASSQDVGLEGETQYF.

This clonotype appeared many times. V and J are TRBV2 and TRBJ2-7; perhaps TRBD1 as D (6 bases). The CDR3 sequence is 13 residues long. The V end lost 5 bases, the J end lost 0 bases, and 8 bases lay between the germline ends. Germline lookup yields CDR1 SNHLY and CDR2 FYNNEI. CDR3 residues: CASSTGFSYEQYF. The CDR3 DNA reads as TGTGCCAGCAGTACAGGGTTCTCCTACGAGCAGTACTTC.

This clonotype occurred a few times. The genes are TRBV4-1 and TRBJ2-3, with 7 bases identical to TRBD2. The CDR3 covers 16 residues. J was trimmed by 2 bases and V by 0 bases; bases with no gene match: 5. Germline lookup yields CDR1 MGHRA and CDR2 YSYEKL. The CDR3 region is CASSQDGGGDTDTQYF. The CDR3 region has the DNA TGCGCCAGCAGCCAAGATGGGGGGGGGGACACAGATACGCAGTATTTT.

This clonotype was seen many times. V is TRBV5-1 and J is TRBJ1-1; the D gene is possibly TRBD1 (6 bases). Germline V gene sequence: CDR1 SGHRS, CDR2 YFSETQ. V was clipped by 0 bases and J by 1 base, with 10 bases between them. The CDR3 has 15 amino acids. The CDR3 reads CASSLGTDPNTEAFF. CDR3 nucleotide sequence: TGCGCCAGCAGCTTGGGGACAGACCCGAACACTGAAGCTTTCTTT.

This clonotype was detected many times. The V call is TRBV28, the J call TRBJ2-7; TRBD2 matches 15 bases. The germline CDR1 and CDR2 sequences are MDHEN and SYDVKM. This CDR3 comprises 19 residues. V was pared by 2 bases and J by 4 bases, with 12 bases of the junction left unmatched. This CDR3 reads CASSLPWTSGGAFIYEQYF. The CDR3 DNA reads TGTGCCAGCAGTTTACCTTGGACTAGCGGGGGGGCCTTCATATACGAGCAGTACTTC.

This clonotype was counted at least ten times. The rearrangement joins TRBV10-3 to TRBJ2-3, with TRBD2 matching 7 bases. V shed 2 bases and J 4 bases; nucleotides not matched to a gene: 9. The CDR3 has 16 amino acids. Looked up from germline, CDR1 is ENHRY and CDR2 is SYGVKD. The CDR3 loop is CAISEQLAGVADTQYF. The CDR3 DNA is TGTGCCATCAGTGAGCAATTGGCGGGGGTAGCAGATACGCAGTATTTT.

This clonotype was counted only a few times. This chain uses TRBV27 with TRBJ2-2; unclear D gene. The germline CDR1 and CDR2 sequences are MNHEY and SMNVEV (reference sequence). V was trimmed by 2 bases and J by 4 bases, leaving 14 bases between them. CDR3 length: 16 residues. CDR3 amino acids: CASSLVQAPLTGELFF. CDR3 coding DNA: TGTGCCAGCAGTTTAGTGCAGGCCCCGCTCACCGGGGAGCTGTTTTTT.

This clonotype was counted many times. CDR3 in DNA: TGTGCCAGCAGCTGGGGGGGCACCTATGGCTACACCTTC. It specifies CASSWGGTYGYTF. This chain uses TRBV5-5 with TRBJ1-2; tentative D call: TRBD1 (6 bases). V was pared by 3 bases and J by 4 bases, with 10 bases between. In germline, CDR1 is SGHKS, CDR2 YYEKEE (reference sequence). This CDR3 region has 13 residues.

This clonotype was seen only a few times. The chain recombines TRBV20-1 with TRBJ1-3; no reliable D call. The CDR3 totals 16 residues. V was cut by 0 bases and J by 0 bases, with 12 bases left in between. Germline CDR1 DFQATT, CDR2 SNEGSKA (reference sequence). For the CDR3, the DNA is TGCAGTGCTAGAGATTTTTCCCAGAGCTCTGGAAACACCATATATTTT. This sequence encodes CSARDFSQSSGNTIYF.